The entry below gives a single T cell receptor (beta chain) sequence along with its context. The data belong to a study of blood T cell repertoires in COVID-19. TCRdb's table, derived via immunoSEQ multiplex PCR, lists solely in-frame clones and lacks some. The data contain 90,000 or so clones, 84% of them seen just once; the ten biggest clones take up 20% to 25%. Sequenced: peripheral blood. The receptor comes from a man between 60 and 75 years old with acute or convalescent COVID-19.

The CDR3 bases are TGCGCCAGCAGCTTGGGCAGCACCGGGACTAGCATTGGTGAGCAGTTCTTC. Amino acids: CASSLGSTGTSIGEQFF. The chain recombines TRBV5-1 with TRBJ2-1; 9 positions agree with TRBD2. The V gene's germline CDR1 is SGHRS and CDR2 YFSETQ. The CDR3 consists of 17 residues. The V gene end was trimmed by 0 bases and the J gene end by 9 bases; junction bases not matched to a gene: 13. The variable domain in full, with the rest retrieved from reference TRBV5-1 and TRBJ2-1, is KAGVTQTPRYLIKTRGQQVTLSCSPISGHRSVSWYQQTPGQGLQFLFEYFSETQRNKGNFPGRFSGRQFSNSRSEMNVSTLELGDSALYLCASSLGSTGTSIGEQFFGPGTRLTVL.